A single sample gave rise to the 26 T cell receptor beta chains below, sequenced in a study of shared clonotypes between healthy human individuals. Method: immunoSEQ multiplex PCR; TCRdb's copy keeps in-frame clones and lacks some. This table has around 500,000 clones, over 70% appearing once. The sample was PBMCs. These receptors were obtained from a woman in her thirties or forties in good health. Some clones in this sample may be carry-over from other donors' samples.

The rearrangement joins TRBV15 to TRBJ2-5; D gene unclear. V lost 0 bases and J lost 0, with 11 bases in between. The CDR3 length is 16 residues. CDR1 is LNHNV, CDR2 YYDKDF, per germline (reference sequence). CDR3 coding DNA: TGTGCCACCAGCAGAGATAACCCCAATAACCAAGAGACCCAGTACTTC. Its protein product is CATSRDNPNNQETQYF. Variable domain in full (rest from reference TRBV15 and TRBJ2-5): DAMVIQNPRYQVTQFGKPVTLSCSQTLNHNVMYWYQQKSSQAPKLLFHYYDKDFNNEADTPDNFQSRRPNTSFCFLDIRSPGLGDTAMYLCATSRDNPNNQETQYFGPGTRLLVL.

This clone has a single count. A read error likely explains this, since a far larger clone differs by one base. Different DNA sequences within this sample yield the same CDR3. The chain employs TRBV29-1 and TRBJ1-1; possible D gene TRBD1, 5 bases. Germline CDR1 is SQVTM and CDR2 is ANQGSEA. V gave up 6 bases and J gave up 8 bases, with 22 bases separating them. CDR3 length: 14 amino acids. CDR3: CSVALGTAGTEAFF. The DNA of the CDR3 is TGCAGCGTAGCACTCGGGACGGCGGGTACCGAAGCTTTCTTT.

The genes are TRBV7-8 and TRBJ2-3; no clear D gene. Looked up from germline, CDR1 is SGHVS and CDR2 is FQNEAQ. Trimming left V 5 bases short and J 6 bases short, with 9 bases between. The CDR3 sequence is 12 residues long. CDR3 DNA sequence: TGTGCCAGCAGCCCGCTAGGGGATACGCAGTATTTT. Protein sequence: CASSPLGDTQYF.

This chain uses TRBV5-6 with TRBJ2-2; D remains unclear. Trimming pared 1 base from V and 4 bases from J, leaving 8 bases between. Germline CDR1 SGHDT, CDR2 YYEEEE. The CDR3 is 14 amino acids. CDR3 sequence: CASSLLQITGELFF. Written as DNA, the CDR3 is TGTGCCAGCAGCTTGTTACAGATCACCGGGGAGCTGTTTTTT.

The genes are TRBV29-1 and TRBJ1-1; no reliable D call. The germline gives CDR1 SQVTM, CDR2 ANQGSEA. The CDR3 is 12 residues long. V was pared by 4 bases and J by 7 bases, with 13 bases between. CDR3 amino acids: CSVVVSQSEAFF. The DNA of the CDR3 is TGCAGCGTTGTGGTCTCCCAAAGTGAAGCTTTCTTT.

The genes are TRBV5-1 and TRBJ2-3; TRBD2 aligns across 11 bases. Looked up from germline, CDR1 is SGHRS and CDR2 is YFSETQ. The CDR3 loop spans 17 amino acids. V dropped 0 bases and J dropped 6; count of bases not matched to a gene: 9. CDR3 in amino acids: CASSLESSGRASDTQYF. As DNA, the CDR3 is TGCGCCAGCAGCTTGGAGAGTAGCGGGAGGGCCTCTGATACGCAGTATTTT. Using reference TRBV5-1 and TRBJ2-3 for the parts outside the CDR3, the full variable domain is KAGVTQTPRYLIKTRGQQVTLSCSPISGHRSVSWYQQTPGQGLQFLFEYFSETQRNKGNFPGRFSGRQFSNSRSEMNVSTLELGDSALYLCASSLESSGRASDTQYFGPGTRLTVL.

This chain's CDR3 is CASSRAGRNTDTQYF. Here the CDR3 DNA reads TGTGCCAGCAGCAGGGCCGGGAGGAACACAGATACGCAGTATTTT. The chain couples TRBV21-1 to TRBJ2-3; TRBD2, the table's D call, lacks a check against the DNA. TRBV21-1 is noted as a pseudogene. The CDR3 sequence is 15 residues long.

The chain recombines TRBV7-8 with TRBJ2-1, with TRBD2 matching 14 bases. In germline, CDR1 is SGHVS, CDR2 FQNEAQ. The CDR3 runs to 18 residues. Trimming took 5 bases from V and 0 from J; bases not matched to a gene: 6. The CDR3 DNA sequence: TGTGCCAGCAGCCGACTAGCGGGAGGGCCCAGCTCCTACAATGAGCAGTTCTTC. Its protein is CASSRLAGGPSSYNEQFF.

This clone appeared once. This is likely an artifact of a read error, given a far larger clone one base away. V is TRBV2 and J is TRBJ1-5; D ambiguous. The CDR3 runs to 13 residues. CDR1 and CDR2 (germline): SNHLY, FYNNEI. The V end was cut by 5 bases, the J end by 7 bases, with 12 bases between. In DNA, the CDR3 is TGTGCCAGCAGTTACAACGTAGGGCAGCCCCAGCATTTT. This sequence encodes CASSYNVGQPQHF.

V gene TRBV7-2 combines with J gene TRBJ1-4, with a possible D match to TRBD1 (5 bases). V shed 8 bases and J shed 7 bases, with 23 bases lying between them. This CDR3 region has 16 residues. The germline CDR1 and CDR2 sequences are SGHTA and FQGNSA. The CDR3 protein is CASGEGRGVGSEKLFF. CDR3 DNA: TGTGCCAGCGGAGAGGGACGGGGGGTAGGAAGTGAAAAACTGTTTTTT.

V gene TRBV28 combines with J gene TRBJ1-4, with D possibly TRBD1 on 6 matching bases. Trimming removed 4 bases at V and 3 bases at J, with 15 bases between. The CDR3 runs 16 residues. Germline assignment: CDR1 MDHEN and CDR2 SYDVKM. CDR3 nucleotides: TGTGCCAGCAGTTCGTCCCACAGGGATTCTAATGAAAAACTGTTTTTT. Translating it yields CASSSSHRDSNEKLFF.

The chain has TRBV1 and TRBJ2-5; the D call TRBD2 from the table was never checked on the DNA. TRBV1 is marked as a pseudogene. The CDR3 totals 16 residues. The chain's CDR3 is CTSSQDLAGVPETQYF. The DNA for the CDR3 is TGCACCAGCAGCCAAGACCTAGCGGGAGTTCCAGAGACCCAGTACTTC.

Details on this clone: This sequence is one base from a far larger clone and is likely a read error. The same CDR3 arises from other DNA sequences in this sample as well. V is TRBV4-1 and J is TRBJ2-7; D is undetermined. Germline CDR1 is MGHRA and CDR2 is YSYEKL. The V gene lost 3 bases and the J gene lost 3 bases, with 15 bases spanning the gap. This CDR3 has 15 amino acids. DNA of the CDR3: TGCGCCAGCAGCCAGGCGGCCGTAGGCGGCTACGAGCAGTACTTC. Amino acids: CASSQAAVGGYEQYF.

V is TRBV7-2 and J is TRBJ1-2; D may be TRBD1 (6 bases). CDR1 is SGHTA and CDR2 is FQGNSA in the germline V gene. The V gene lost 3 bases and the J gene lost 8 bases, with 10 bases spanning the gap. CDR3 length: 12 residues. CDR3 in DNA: TGTGCCAGCAGCTTGAGGGGGAGGGGCTACACCTTC. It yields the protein CASSLRGRGYTF.

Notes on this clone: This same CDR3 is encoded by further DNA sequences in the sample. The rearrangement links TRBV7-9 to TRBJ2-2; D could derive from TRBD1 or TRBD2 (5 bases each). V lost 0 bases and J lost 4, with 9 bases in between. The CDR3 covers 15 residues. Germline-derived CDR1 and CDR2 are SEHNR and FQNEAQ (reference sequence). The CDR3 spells CASSLAGDGTGELFF. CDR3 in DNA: TGTGCCAGCAGCTTAGCAGGGGACGGCACCGGGGAGCTGTTTTTT.

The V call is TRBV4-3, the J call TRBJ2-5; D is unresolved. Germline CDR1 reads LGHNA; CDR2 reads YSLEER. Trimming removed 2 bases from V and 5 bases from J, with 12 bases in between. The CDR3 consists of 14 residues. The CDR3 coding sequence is TGCGCCAGCAGCCAACAATTAGGGCCGGAGACCCAGTACTTC. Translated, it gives CASSQQLGPETQYF.

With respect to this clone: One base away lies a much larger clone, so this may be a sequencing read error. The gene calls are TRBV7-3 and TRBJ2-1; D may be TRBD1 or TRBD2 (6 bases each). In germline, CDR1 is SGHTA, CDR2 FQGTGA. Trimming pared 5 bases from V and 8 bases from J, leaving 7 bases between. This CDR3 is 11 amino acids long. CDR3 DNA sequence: TGTGCCAGCAGCAGGGGGGATGAGCAGTTCTTC. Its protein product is CASSRGDEQFF.

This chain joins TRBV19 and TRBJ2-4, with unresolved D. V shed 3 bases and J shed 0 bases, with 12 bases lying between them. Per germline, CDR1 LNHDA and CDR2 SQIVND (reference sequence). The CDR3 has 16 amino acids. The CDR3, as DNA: TGTGCCAGTAGTATGGTGGCAGTCCTAGCCAAAAACATTCAGTACTTC. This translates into CASSMVAVLAKNIQYF. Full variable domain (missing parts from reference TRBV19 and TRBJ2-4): DGGITQSPKYLFRKEGQNVTLSCEQNLNHDAMYWYRQDPGQGLRLIYYSQIVNDFQKGDIAEGYSVSREKKESFPLTVTSAQKNPTAFYLCASSMVAVLAKNIQYFGAGTRLSVL.

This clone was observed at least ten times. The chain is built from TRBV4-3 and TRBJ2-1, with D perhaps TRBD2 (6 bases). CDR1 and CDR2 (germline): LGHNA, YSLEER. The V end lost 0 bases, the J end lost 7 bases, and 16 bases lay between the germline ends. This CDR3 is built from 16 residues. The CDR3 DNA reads TGCGCCAGCAGCCAAGATCCGGGACTTCAGATTAATGAGCAGTTCTTC. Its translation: CASSQDPGLQINEQFF.

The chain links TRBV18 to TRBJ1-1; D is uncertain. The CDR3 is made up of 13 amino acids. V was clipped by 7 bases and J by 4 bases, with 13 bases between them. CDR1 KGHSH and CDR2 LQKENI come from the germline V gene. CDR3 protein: CASYDGWGTEAFF. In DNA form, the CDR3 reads TGTGCCAGCTATGACGGATGGGGCACTGAAGCTTTCTTT.

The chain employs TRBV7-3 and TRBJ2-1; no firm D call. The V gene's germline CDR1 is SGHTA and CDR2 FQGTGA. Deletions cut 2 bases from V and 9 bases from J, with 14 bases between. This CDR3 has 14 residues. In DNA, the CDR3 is TGTGCCAGCAGCTTAGCTCGTAGCCCTGCTGAGCAGTTCTTC. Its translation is CASSLARSPAEQFF.

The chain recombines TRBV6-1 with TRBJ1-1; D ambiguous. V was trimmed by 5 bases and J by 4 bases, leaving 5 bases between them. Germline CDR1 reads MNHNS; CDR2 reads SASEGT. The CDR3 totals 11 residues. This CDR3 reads CASSWGTEAFF. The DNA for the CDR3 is TGTGCCAGCAGTTGGGGCACTGAAGCTTTCTTT.

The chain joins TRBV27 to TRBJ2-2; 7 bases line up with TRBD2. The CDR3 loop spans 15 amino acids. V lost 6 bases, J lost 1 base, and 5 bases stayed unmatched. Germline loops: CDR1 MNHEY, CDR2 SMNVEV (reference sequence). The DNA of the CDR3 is TGTGCCAGCAGGGGGTTAGCGGGGAACACCGGGGAGCTGTTTTTT. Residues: CASRGLAGNTGELFF.

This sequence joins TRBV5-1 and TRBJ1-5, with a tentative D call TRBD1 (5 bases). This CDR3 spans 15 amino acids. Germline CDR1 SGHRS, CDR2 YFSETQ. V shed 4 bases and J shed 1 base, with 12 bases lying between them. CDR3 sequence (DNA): TGCGCCAGCAGCCCCTCAGGGTCGAGCAATCAGCCCCAGCATTTT. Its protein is CASSPSGSSNQPQHF.

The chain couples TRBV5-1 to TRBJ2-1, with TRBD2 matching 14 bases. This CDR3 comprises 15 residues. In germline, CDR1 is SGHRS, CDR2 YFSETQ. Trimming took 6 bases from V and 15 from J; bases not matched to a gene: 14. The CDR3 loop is CASTNEPGLAGVRFF. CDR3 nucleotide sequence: TGCGCCAGCACCAATGAGCCGGGACTAGCGGGAGTCCGGTTCTTC.

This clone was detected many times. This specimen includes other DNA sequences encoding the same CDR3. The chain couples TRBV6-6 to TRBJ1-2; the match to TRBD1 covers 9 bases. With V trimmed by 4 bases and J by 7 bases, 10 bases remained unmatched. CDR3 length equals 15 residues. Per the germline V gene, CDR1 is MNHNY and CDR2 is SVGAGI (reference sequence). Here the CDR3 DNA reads TGTGCCAGCAGTTCCCCCGGGACAGGGTTGTTTGGCTACACCTTC. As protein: CASSSPGTGLFGYTF.